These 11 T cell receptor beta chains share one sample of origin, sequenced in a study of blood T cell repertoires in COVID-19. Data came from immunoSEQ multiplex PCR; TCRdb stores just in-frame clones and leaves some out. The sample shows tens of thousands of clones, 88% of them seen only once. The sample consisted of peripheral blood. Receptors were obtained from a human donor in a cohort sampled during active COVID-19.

CDR3 loop: CASSPDGQGANEQFF. CDR3 sequence (DNA): TGCGCCAGCAGCCCGGATGGACAGGGGGCTAATGAGCAGTTCTTC. The V gene is TRBV5-1, the J gene TRBJ2-1, with 11 bases matching TRBD1. Germline loops: CDR1 SGHRS, CDR2 YFSETQ. V lost 4 bases to trimming and J lost 7 bases; unmatched junction nucleotides: 7. This CDR3 comprises 15 residues.

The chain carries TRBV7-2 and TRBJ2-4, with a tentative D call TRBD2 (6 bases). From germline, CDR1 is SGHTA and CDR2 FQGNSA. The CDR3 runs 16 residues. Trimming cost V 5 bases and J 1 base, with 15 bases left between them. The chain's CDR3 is CASSVSGGGAKNIQYF. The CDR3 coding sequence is TGTGCCAGCAGCGTCTCCGGTGGAGGGGCCAAAAACATTCAGTACTTC.

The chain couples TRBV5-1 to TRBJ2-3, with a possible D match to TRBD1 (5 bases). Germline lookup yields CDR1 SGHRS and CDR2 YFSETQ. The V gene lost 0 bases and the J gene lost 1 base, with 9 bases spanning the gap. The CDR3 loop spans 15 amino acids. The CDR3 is CASSLVQGGTDTQYF. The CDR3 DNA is TGCGCCAGCAGCTTGGTCCAGGGCGGCACAGATACGCAGTATTTT.

As DNA, the CDR3 is TGTGCCAGCAGGGAGTATTACGAGCAGTACTTC. Translation gives CASREYYEQYF. The rearrangement uses TRBV2 and TRBJ2-7; no firm D call. The CDR3 consists of 11 residues. Germline V gene sequence: CDR1 SNHLY, CDR2 FYNNEI. The V end was cut by 6 bases, the J end by 4 bases, with 7 bases between.

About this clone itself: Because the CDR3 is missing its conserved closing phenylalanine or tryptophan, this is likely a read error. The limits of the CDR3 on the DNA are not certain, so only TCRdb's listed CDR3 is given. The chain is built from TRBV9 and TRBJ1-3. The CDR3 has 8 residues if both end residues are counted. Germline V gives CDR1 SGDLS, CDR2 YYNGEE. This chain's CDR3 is CASTAAPE.

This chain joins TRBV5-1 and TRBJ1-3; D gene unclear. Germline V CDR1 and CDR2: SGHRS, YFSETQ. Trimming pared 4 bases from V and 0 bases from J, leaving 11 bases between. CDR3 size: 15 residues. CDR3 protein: CASSTGSGSGNTIYF. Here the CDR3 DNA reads TGCGCCAGCAGCACCGGGTCGGGCTCTGGAAACACCATATATTTT. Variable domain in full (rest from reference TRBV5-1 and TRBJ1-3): KAGVTQTPRYLIKTRGQQVTLSCSPISGHRSVSWYQQTPGQGLQFLFEYFSETQRNKGNFPGRFSGRQFSNSRSEMNVSTLELGDSALYLCASSTGSGSGNTIYFGEGSWLTVV.

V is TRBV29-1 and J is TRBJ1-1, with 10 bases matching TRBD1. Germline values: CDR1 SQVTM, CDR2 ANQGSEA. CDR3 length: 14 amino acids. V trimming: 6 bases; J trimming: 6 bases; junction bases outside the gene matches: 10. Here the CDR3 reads CSVPRTGGIPEAFF. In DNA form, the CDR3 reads TGCAGCGTACCCAGGACAGGGGGGATACCTGAAGCTTTCTTT.

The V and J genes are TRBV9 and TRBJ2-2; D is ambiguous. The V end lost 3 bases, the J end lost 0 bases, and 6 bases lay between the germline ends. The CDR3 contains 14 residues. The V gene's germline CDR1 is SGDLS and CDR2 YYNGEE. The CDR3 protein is CASSGAPNTGELFF. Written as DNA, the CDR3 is TGTGCCAGCAGCGGCGCTCCGAACACCGGGGAGCTGTTTTTT.

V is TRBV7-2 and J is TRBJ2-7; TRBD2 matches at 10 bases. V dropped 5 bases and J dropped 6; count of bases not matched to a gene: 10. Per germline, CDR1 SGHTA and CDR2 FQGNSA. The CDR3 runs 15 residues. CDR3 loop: CASSPLAGGGGEQYF. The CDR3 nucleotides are TGTGCCAGCAGCCCCTTAGCGGGGGGAGGGGGCGAGCAGTACTTC.

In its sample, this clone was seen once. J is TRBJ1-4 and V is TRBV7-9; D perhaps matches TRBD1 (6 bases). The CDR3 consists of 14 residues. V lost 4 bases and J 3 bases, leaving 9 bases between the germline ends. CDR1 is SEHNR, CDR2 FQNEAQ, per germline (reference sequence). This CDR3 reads CASSSGQPNEKLFF. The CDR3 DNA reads TGTGCCAGCAGCTCCGGACAGCCTAATGAAAAACTGTTTTTT.

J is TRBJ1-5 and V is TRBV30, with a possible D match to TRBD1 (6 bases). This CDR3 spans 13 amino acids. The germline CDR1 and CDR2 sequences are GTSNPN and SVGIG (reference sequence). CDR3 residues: CALSQGGNQPQHF. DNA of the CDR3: TGTGCGCTGTCACAGGGAGGCAATCAGCCCCAGCATTTT.